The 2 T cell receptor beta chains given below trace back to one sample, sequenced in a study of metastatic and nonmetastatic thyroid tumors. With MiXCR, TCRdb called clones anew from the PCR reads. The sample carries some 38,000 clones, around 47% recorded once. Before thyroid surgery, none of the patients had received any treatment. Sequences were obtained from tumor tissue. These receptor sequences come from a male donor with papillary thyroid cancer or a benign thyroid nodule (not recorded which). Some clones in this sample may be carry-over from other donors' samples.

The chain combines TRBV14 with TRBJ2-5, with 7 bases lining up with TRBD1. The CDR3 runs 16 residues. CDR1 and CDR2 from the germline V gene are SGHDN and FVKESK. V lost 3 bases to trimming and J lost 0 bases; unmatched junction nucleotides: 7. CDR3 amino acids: CASSHPGQAYQETQYF. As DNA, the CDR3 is TGTGCCAGCAGCCACCCTGGACAGGCGTACCAAGAGACCCAGTACTTC.

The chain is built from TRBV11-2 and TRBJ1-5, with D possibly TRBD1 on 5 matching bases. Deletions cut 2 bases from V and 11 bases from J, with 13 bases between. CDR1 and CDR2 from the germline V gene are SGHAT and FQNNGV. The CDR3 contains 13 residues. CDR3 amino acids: CASSLTGPSSQHF. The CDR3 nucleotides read TGTGCCAGCAGCTTAACAGGACCATCCTCCCAGCATTTT. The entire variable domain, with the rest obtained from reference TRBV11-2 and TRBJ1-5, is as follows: EAGVAQSPRYKIIEKRQSVAFWCNPISGHATLYWYQQILGQGPKLLIQFQNNGVVDDSQLPKDRFSAERLKGVDSTLKIQPAKLEDSAVYLCASSLTGPSSQHFGDGTRLSIL.